The source of this TCR beta chain is a study of cytomegalovirus exposure and HLA in healthy donors. The germline CDR1 and CDR2 sequences are SGHTA and FQGNSA. The CDR3 runs 15 residues. V lost 3 bases, J lost 1 base, and 10 bases lay in between. Generated by immunoSEQ multiplex PCR, the TCRdb table keeps only in-frame clones and is missing some. Of tens of thousands of clones in the sample, 95% to 97% were seen once. The sample was PBMCs. V gene TRBV7-2 combines with J gene TRBJ1-5, with D maybe TRBD1 (6 bases). This TCR was recovered from a man between 18 and 35 years old in good health and CMV-seronegative. The CDR3 DNA reads as TGTGCCAGCAGCTTGGGCAGGGGCAGCAATCAGCCCCAGCATTTT. This codes for CASSLGRGSNQPQHF.